The clone carrying this T cell receptor (beta chain) turned up a few times. TCRdb processed the RT-PCR reads anew with MiXCR; each CDR3 protein has one entry. The sample has around 700,000 distinct CDR3 sequences, 12% to 15% seen once; the top ten hold 3.6%. The sequencing input was memory CD4+ T cells from blood. The clonotype originates from a female donor in good health, serving as a healthy control.

The CDR3 DNA reads TGCGCCAGCAACCCCGAGACAGGGCACTACGAGCAGTACTTC. This gives the protein CASNPETGHYEQYF. V and J are TRBV5-1 and TRBJ2-7; 7 bases line up with TRBD1. The germline gives CDR1 SGHRS, CDR2 YFSETQ. Trimming took 6 bases from V and 3 from J; bases not matched to a gene: 9. The CDR3 covers 14 residues.